One sample yielded the 10 T cell receptor beta chains listed below, sequenced in a study of blood T cell repertoires in COVID-19. Only in-frame clones appear in the TCRdb table, and some are missing; sequencing was by immunoSEQ multiplex PCR. The sample records a few hundred thousand clones, 85% being singletons. Sequenced input: peripheral blood. The receptors originated from a woman between 18 and 29 years old with acute or convalescent COVID-19.

The chain carries TRBV5-1 and TRBJ2-2; D may be TRBD1 (5 bases). From germline, CDR1 is SGHRS and CDR2 YFSETQ. Trimming left V 5 bases short and J 6 bases short, with 23 bases between. The CDR3 covers 17 residues. CDR3 region: CASRADTGVSLAGELFF. The DNA of the CDR3 is TGCGCCAGCAGGGCGGACACCGGAGTAAGTCTGGCCGGGGAGCTGTTTTTT. The full variable domain, completed using reference TRBV5-1 and TRBJ2-2, is KAGVTQTPRYLIKTRGQQVTLSCSPISGHRSVSWYQQTPGQGLQFLFEYFSETQRNKGNFPGRFSGRQFSNSRSEMNVSTLELGDSALYLCASRADTGVSLAGELFFGEGSRLTVL.

This clone was picked up a small number of times. V is TRBV19 and J is TRBJ1-5, with D hard to call. V gave up 3 bases and J gave up 5 bases, with 5 bases separating them. Looked up from germline, CDR1 is LNHDA and CDR2 is SQIVND (reference sequence). The length of the CDR3 is 12 residues. For the CDR3, the DNA is TGTGCCAGTAGTATTTCTGATCAGCCCCAGCATTTT. Its protein product is CASSISDQPQHF.

The gene calls are TRBV5-1 and TRBJ1-1, with 7 bases fitting TRBD1. Germline CDR1 reads SGHRS; CDR2 reads YFSETQ. V lost 4 bases to trimming and J lost 6 bases; unmatched junction nucleotides: 12. There are 15 residues in the CDR3. The DNA for the CDR3 is TGCGCCAGCAGCCCAGGGGGTGACAGGGTCGCTGAAGCTTTCTTT. Its protein product is CASSPGGDRVAEAFF.

The J gene is TRBJ2-3, the V gene TRBV21-1; the table assigns TRBD2, which was not confirmed against the DNA. TRBV21-1 is recorded as a pseudogene. The CDR3 extends over 15 amino acids. The CDR3 DNA reads TGTGCCAGCATCACCCGGGAGCGGTACACAGATACGCAGTATTTT. As protein: CASITRERYTDTQYF.

The chain employs TRBV3-1 (or the pseudogene TRBV3-2) and TRBJ1-1; D uncertain. Germline CDR1 is LGHDT and CDR2 is YNNKEL (reference sequence). This CDR3 region has 11 residues. V lost 5 bases and J 8 bases, leaving 9 bases between the germline ends. The CDR3 DNA sequence: TGTGCCAGCAGCGCCCGAGGGGAAGCTTTCTTT. Protein product: CASSARGEAFF.

The rearrangement uses TRBV7-6 and TRBJ1-3, with 10 bases that match TRBD1. The length of the CDR3 is 15 residues. The germline V gene has CDR1 SGHVS and CDR2 FNYEAQ. The ends lost 2 bases at V and 7 bases at J; junction bases unmatched: 5. The CDR3 sequence: CASSLQTGGLNTIYF. CDR3 DNA: TGTGCCAGCAGCTTACAGACAGGGGGCTTGAACACCATATATTTT. The whole variable domain, filled in from reference TRBV7-6 and TRBJ1-3, reads GAGVSQSPRYKVTKRGQDVALRCDPISGHVSLYWYRQALGQGPEFLTYFNYEAQQDKSGLPNDRFSAERPEGSISTLTIQRTEQRDSAMYRCASSLQTGGLNTIYFGEGSWLTVV.

The chain combines TRBV3-1 (or the pseudogene TRBV3-2) with TRBJ2-6; TRBD1 aligns across 7 bases. The ends lost 6 bases at V and 2 bases at J; junction bases unmatched: 7. CDR1 and CDR2 (germline): LGHDT, YNNKEL (reference sequence). CDR3 length: 16 amino acids. The CDR3: CASSLQGNTGANVLTF. The CDR3 coding sequence is TGTGCCAGCAGTCTACAGGGGAATACTGGGGCCAACGTCCTGACTTTC.

The J gene is TRBJ2-3, the V gene TRBV19, with 7 bases that match TRBD1. CDR1 and CDR2 from the germline V gene are LNHDA and SQIVND (reference sequence). Trimming cost V 5 bases and J 3 bases; bases outside gene matches: 8. This CDR3 is 15 amino acids long. In DNA form, the CDR3 reads TGTGCCAGTAGTCTTCCGGGACAGCAAACAGATACGCAGTATTTT. It is translated as CASSLPGQQTDTQYF.

The chain's CDR3 is CAISESPGGKYEQYF. The CDR3 DNA follows: TGTGCCATCAGTGAGTCGCCAGGGGGCAAATACGAGCAGTACTTC. The chain employs TRBV10-3 and TRBJ2-7, with TRBD1 matching 8 bases. CDR3 length equals 15 residues. The V and J ends lost 0 bases and 4 bases, in that order; junction bases with no gene match: 5. The germline CDR1 and CDR2 sequences are ENHRY and SYGVKD.

The chain has TRBV10-3 and TRBJ2-7, with unresolved D. The CDR3 contains 12 residues. Trimming shortened V by 0 bases and J by 7 bases, and 7 bases separated the two germline ends. From germline, CDR1 is ENHRY and CDR2 SYGVKD. The CDR3 loop is CAISESTREQYF. The CDR3 coding sequence is TGTGCCATCAGTGAGTCGACTCGGGAGCAGTACTTC.